The clone carrying this TCR beta chain has a handful of counts. Its target is not known. This sample stems from a study of CD8+ T cells in alopecia areata. Broader study findings: Mice showed clearer TCR sharing than patients did, a gap that was possibly HLA-related. Resident alphabeta T cells of normal skin are also sequenced in scalp samples.

Germline CDR1 reads SQVTM; CDR2 reads ANQGSEA. The ends lost 7 bases at V and 5 bases at J; junction bases unmatched: 9. This CDR3 spans 13 amino acids. PBMCs yielded sorted CD4+ and CD8+ T cells. Extracted from the samples, RNA was reverse transcribed into cDNA to serve as the sequencing template. Assay: immunoSEQ multiplex PCR; the TCRdb copy retains only in-frame clones and omits some. The table includes 70,000 to 95,000 clones, roughly 51% detected once. The sample comprised NKG2D-high CD8+ T cells sorted from blood. V is TRBV29-1 and J is TRBJ2-7; the match to TRBD2 covers 9 bases. This TCR derives from a human donor with alopecia areata. CDR3 sequence: CSARLAGRNEQYF. In DNA form, the CDR3 reads TGCAGCGCCCGTCTAGCGGGAAGGAACGAGCAGTACTTC.